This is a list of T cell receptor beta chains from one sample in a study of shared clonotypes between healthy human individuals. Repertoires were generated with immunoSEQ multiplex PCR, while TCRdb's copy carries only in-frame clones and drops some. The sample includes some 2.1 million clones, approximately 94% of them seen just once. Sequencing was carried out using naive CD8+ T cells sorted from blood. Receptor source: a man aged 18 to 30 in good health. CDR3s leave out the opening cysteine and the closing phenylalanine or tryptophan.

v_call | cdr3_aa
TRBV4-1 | ASSQDASMAENYGYT
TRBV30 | AWKYEDGMGYT
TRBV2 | ASSAIGFQETQY
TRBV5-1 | ATDRDDGYGYT
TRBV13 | ASSSGTSEGGGYT
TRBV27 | ASSSTTDREVWSEQF
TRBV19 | ASTATGLSNQPQH
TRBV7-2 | ASSLNEESYNEQF
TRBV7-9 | ASSPPAADQPQH
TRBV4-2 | ASSQDQGSGTYEQY
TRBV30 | AWIGDREKETQY
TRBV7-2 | ASSLEATGHEQY
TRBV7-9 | ASSSGDYYEQY
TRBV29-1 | SVRSTFGGAF
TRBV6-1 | ASSEHRQSTDTQY
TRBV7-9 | ASRGEGPRVQYNEQF
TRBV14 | ASSLRVPPYEQY
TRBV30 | AWSTDSLSYEQY
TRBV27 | ASNPGVGTAGELF
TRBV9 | ASSVVGQGIYGYT
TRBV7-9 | ASSTGPYEQY
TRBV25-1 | ASSELGSAHYEQY
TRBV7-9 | ASSPSEHQGIGEKLF
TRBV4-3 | ASSQDEGVGMETQY
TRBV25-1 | ASSDDYQVAETQY
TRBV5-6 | ASSLTVNTEAF
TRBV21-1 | ASSKGPLKGGTEAF
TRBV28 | ASSPGLHSNQPQH
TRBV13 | ASSPRGGAYEQY
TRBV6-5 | ASSTSGSEQF
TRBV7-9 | ASTHTGTNTEAF
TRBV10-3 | AISEGTGGPGEQY
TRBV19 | ASSIDSYYGYT
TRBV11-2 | ASSLGRGAYEQY
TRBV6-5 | ASGENEQY
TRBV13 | ASSPPGQGITGELF
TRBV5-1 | ASSLYGTGFDEQF
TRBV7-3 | ASSPITDRASGNQPQH
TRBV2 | AIPRADGVARGPETQY
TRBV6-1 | ASTPGGVTEAF
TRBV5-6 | ASSSGILATDTQY
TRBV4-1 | ASSQGPSYEQY
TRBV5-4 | ASSLLAGGFTDTQY
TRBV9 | ASSVGPSPYEQY
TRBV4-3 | ASSHYAGVDEQF
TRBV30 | AWGGGASGLSNEQF
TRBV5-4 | ASSWGGLAGGTGELF
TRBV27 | ASSSSGGPQETQY
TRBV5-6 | ASSAGDQPQH
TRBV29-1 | SVDRSYNEQF
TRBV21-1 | ASSKRAAELFQY
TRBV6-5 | ASSYSLAESTDTQY
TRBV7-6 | ASSLADLAGGTDTQY
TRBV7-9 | ASSPGPIPGPF
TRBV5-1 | ASSPGPGTGATSYEQY
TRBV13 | ASLPAPNTGELF
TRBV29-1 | SVGGGNNADTQY